This T cell receptor (beta chain) was captured in a study of blood T cell repertoires in COVID-19. This clone was picked up one time. Participant reports of clinical history set cohort assignment. Method: immunoSEQ multiplex PCR; TCRdb's copy keeps in-frame clones and lacks some. The table lists approximately 220,000 clones, nearly 90% of them singletons. Source material: PBMCs or T cells enriched from blood (not recorded which). The sequence was collected from a man younger than 40 who had been exposed to COVID-19.

The CDR3 here is CAIGAGGETQYF. The CDR3 nucleotides read TGTGCCATCGGGGCAGGAGGGGAGACCCAGTACTTC. The V gene is TRBV10-3, the J gene TRBJ2-5; maybe TRBD2 (6 bases). CDR1 is ENHRY and CDR2 is SYGVKD in the germline V gene. Trimming took off 8 bases at V and 5 bases at J, with 12 bases between the two ends. This CDR3 is 12 amino acids long.